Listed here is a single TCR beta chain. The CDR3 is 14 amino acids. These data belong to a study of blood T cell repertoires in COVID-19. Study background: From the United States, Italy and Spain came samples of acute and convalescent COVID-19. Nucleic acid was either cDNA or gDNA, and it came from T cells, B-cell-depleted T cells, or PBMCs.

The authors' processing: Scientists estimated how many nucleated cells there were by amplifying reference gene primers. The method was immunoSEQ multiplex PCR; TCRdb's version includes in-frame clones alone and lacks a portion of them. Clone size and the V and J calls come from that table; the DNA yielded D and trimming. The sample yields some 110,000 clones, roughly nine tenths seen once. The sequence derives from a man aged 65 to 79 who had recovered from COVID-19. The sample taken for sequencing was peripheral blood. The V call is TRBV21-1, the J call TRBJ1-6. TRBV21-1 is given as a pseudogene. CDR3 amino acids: CATPRPKRNSPLHF. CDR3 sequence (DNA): TGTGCCACCCCGCGCCCCAAGAGAAATTCACCCCTCCACTTT.